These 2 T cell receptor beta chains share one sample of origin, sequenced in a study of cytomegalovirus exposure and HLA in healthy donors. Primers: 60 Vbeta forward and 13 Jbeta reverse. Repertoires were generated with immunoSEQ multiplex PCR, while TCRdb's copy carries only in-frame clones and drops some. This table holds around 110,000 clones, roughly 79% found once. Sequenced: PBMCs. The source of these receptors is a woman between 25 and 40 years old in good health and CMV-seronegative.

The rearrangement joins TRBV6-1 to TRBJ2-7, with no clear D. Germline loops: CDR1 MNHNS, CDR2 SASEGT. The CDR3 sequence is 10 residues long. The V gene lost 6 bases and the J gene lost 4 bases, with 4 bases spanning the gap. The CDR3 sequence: CASRLYEQYF. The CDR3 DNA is TGTGCCAGCAGACTATACGAGCAGTACTTC.

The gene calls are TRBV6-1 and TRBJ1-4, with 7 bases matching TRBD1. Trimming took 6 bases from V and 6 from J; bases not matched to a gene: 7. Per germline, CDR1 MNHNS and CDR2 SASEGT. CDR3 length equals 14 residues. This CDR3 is CASRTGARDEKLFF. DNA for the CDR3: TGTGCCAGCAGAACAGGGGCAAGGGATGAAAAACTGTTTTTT.